This TCR beta chain appears in the sequencing data of a study of blood T cell repertoires in COVID-19 (dated by TCRdb to about 2020). Context from the whole study: Samples from collaborators originated in the United States, Italy and Spain and spanned both the acute and convalescent phases of COVID-19. The material from the prospective study consisted of cDNA or gDNA derived from T cells, B-cell-depleted T cells, or PBMCs. The dataset comprised deeply sampled blood TCRbeta repertoires from subjects exposed to, actively infected with, or recovered from COVID-19. The repertoires were released in a freely available public database intended as a resource for research on the immune response to SARS-CoV-2. Samples were obtained from the ongoing ImmuneRACE study (first 160 participants) and from about 1,300 subjects provided by 6 global collaborators. Sample metadata almost always included a de-identified subject ID, COVID-19 status, age in years and sex. HLA class I and class II types, where available, came from metadata supplied by the sample provider rather than from assay-based typing. Points the paper makes about the study in general: How much clinical and demographic metadata was included differed by source and by participant, and the metadata was provided uncurated.

TCRbeta CDR3 regions were amplified from genomic DNA using the immunoSEQ Assay, a bias-controlled multiplex PCR. The published analysis was carried out like this. Nucleated cell counts per sample were estimated from amplification of reference gene primers within the assay. To quantify the absolute abundance of each unique TCRbeta CDR3 rearrangement, sequence reads were collapsed and filtered. Productive Simpson clonality was computed per sample as the square root of Simpson's diversity index over productive rearrangements. Sourced from immuneACCESS, this table was stored by TCRdb with only in-frame sequences that have V and J called. A share of the clones is absent; for the studies checked, an unresolved V gene accounts for under half, and the remainder has no known explanation. V and J calls and clone size are those listed in that table; D and trimming were worked out from the DNA. This sample lists 170,000 or so clones; almost 85% were detected once. Of the sample, over 12% falls within the top ten clones.

Each collaborating institution followed its own protocols to collect whole blood in K2EDTA tubes. For TCRbeta analysis, collaborators shipped samples in one of three forms: frozen whole blood, isolated PBMCs, or DNA extracted from either of those sample types. On this clone itself: No antigen is known for it. Within one base of it there is no much larger clone, and no base qualities were kept.

The sequencing input was peripheral blood. The TCR was taken from a man between 18 and 29 years old with active or convalescent COVID-19.

The CDR3 protein sequence reads: CASKAGRTYGYTF. Here is the DNA: TGTGCCAGCAAAGCTGGGCGGACATATGGCTACACCTTC. This sequence uses TRBV2 and TRBJ1-2, and TRBD1 may be the D gene, going by 5 matching bases. Trimming costs V 7 bases and J 5 bases, and their ends lie 14 bases apart. From the cysteine up to the phenylalanine, the CDR3 has a length of 13 residues. This entry keeps only the CDR3 DNA: 39 bases, framed from base 1. CDR1 and CDR2 are drawn from the germline V gene: SNHLY, FYNNEI.